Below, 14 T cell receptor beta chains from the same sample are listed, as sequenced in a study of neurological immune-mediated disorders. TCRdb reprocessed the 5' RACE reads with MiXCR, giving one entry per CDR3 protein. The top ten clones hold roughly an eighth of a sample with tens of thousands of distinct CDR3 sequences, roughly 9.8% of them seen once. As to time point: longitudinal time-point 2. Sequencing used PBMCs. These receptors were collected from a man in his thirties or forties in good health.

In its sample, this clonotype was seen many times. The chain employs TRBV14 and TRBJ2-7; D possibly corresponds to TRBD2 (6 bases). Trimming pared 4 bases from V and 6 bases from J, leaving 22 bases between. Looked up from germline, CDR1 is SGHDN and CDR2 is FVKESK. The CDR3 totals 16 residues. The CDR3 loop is CASSPIPGLLDCEQYF. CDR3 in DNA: TGTGCCAGCAGCCCCATCCCCGGACTACTCGACTGCGAGCAGTACTTC.

The CDR3 loop reads CASSVLSGGTYGYTF. In DNA form, the CDR3 reads TGTGCCAGCAGTGTTCTAAGCGGGGGGACTTATGGCTACACCTTC. The rearrangement uses TRBV6-1 and TRBJ1-2; D is possibly TRBD1 (5 bases). V dropped 4 bases and J dropped 5 bases, with 17 bases sitting between them. Germline CDR1 MNHNS, CDR2 SASEGT. CDR3 length: 15 amino acids.

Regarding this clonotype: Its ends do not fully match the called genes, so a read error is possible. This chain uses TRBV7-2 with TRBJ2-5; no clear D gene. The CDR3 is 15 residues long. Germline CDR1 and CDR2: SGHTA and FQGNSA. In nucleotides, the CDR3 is TGTGCCAGCAGCTTCGGCCTCCCCGGCGCAGAGACCCACTACTTC. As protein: CASSFGLPGAETHYF.

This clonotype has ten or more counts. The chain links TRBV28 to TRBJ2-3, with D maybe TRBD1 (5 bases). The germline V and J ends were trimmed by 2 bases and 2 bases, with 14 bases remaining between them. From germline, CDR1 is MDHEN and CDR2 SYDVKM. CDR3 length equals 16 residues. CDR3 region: CASSLAQGPHTDTQYF. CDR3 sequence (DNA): TGTGCCAGCAGTTTAGCGCAGGGCCCACACACAGATACGCAGTATTTT.

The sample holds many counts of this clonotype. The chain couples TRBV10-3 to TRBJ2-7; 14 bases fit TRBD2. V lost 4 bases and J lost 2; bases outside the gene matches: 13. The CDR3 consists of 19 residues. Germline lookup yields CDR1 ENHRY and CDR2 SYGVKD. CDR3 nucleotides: TGTGCCATCAGTGGCGACCAGGGACTAGCGGGAGTTATCCCCTACGAGCAGTACTTC. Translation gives CAISGDQGLAGVIPYEQYF.

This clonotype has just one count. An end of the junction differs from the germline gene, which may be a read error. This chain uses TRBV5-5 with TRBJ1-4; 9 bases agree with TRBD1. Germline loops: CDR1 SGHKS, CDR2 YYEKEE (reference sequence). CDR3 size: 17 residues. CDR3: CSSSTASGTGFNEKLFF. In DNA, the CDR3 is TGTTCCAGCAGCACCGCGTCCGGGACAGGGTTCAATGAAAAACTGTTTTTT. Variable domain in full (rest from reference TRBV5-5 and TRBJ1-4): DAGVTQSPTHLIKTRGQQVTLRCSPISGHKSVSWYQQVLGQGPQFIFQYYEKEERGRGNFPDRFSARQFPNYSSELNVNALLLGDSALYLCSSSTASGTGFNEKLFFGSGTQLSVL.

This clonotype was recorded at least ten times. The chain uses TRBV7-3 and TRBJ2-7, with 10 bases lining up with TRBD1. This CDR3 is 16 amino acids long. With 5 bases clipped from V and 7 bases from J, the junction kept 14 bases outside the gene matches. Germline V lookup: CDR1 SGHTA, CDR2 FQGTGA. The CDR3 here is CASSPPFGTGAWEQYF. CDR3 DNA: TGTGCCAGCAGCCCCCCCTTCGGGACAGGGGCCTGGGAGCAGTACTTC.

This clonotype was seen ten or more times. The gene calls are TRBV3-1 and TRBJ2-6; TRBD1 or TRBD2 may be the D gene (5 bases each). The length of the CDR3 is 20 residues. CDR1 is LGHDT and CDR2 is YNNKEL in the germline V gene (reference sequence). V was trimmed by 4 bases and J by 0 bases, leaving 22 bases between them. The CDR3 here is CASSPGTIISHNSGANVLTF. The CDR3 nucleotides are TGTGCCAGCAGCCCGGGGACCATAATCTCTCACAACTCTGGGGCCAACGTCCTGACTTTC.

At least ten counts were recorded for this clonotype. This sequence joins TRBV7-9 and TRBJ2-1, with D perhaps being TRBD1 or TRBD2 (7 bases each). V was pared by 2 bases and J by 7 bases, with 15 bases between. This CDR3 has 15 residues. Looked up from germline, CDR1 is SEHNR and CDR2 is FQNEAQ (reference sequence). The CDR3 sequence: CASSLMGGGANEQFF. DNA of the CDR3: TGTGCCAGCAGCTTAATGGGAGGGGGCGCGAATGAGCAGTTCTTC.

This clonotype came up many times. The CDR3 nucleotides are TGCAGCGGTATCTTCAAAAACATTCAGTACTTC. Translating gives CSGIFKNIQYF. V gene TRBV29-1 combines with J gene TRBJ2-4; D ambiguous. This CDR3 is 11 amino acids long. Germline V lookup: CDR1 SQVTM, CDR2 ANQGSEA. Trimming stripped 7 bases from V and 3 bases from J, with 7 bases between.

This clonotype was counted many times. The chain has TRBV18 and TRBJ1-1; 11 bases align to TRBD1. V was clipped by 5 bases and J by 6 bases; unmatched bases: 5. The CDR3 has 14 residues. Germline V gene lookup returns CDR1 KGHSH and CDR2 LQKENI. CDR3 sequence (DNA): TGTGCCAGCTCAGGACAGGGGGCGCGCGCTGAAGCTTTCTTT. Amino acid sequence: CASSGQGARAEAFF.

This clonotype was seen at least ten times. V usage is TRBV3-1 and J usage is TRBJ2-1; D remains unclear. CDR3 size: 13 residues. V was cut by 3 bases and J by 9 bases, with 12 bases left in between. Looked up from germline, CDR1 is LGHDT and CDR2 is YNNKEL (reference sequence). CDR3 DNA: TGTGCCAGCAGCCAGGTCCGCGGACCTGAGCAGTTCTTC. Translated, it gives CASSQVRGPEQFF.

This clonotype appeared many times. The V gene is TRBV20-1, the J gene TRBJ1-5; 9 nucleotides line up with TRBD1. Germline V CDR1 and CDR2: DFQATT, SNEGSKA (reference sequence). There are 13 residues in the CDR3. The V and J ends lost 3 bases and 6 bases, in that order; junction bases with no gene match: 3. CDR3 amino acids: CSASETGGQPQHF. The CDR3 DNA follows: TGCAGTGCTAGTGAGACAGGGGGTCAGCCCCAGCATTTT.

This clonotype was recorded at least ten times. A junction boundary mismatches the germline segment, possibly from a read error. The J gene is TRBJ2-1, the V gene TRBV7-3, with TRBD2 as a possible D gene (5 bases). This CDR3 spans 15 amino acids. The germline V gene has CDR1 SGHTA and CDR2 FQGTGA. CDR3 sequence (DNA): TGTGCCAGCAGCTTAACTAGCGTCACAGTCAATAAGCAGTTCTTC. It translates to CASSLTSVTVNKQFF.